This T cell receptor beta chain was captured by sequencing in a study of shared clonotypes between healthy human individuals. Study summary: The cohort had two women and a few men, ages 18 to 49. Donors had three CD4 naive, three CD4 memory, two CD8 naive and one CD8 memory plate apiece. General observations from the study: Clonotype sharing among donors was thought likely to change with sequencing depth.

J gave up 2 bases and V 4 bases, and 3 bases lay outside the gene matches. The CDR3 has 14 amino acids. Germline V gene data show CDR1 as SGHAT and CDR2 as FQNNGV. Authors' methods: From ImmunoSEQ came sequences covering only the junction and carrying no quality scores, so filtering differed. Profiled with immunoSEQ multiplex PCR; TCRdb holds only in-frame clones, not every one. V, J and clone size derive from that table, while D and trimming were established from the DNA sequence. The sample lists a few million clones, around 93% occurring once. Concerning this clone: Its antigen is undetermined.

In the naive CD8 group, cells lacked CD45RO and were positively selected for CCR7, so terminally differentiated effector memory CD45RA+ cells were left out. The chain carries TRBV11-2 and TRBJ2-7; 9 nucleotides agree with TRBD1. The sequence came from a man aged 18 to 29 in good health. Some clones in this sample may be carry-over from other donors' samples. Sequencing was done on a sample of naive CD8+ T cells from PBMCs. The DNA for the CDR3 is TGTGCCAGCAGCTACGGGACAGGGACCTACGAGCAGTACTTC. It specifies CASSYGTGTYEQYF.